This TCR beta chain was captured in a study of cytomegalovirus exposure and HLA in healthy donors. Trimming left V 4 bases short and J 1 base short, with 11 bases between. Germline CDR1 SEHNR, CDR2 FQNEAQ (reference sequence). The CDR3 consists of 15 residues. This PCR relied on a set of 60 Vbeta primers and 13 Jbeta primers. Here immunoSEQ multiplex PCR was the method, and the copy in TCRdb shows in-frame clones only, minus some. This repertoire comprises tens of thousands of clones; its ten largest clones make up 10% to 15%. The sequenced sample consisted of PBMCs. V and J are TRBV7-9 and TRBJ1-5; perhaps TRBD1 as D (6 bases). The clonotype was recovered from a woman between 55 and 75 years old in good health and CMV-seropositive. CDR3 nucleotides: TGTGCCAGCAGCTCTGTGGACAGCAGCAATCAGCCCCAGCATTTT. Its translation: CASSSVDSSNQPQHF.